These T cell receptor beta chains were read from a single sample in a study of blood T cell repertoires in COVID-19. Sequencing was performed with immunoSEQ multiplex PCR; in TCRdb, only in-frame clones are kept and a portion is missing. Of around 84,000 clones in the sample, over 70% were seen once. The specimen sequenced was peripheral blood. These receptors all stem from a middle-aged man with active or convalescent COVID-19. The CDR3 runs from the conserved cysteine through the conserved F or W. Each record gives: clone size, V gene, D gene, J gene, CDR3 DNA, CDR3 protein. The D gene is left open where the match is weak. The size entry is marked missing in some rows and otherwise reads once, few, many or a size class.

clone size: NA
V gene: TRBV6-1
D gene: TRBD1
J gene: TRBJ2-4
CDR3 DNA: TGTGCCAGCAGTGAAGGACAGGGCTTAGCCAAAAACATTCAGTACTTC
CDR3 protein: CASSEGQGLAKNIQYF

clone size: NA
V gene: TRBV7-2
D gene: NA
J gene: TRBJ2-7
CDR3 DNA: TGTGCCTCCGTTTCCGGTGCGTCCTACGAGCAGTACTTC
CDR3 protein: CASVSGASYEQYF

clone size: NA
V gene: TRBV7-6
D gene: NA
J gene: TRBJ2-7
CDR3 DNA: TGTGCCAGCAGCCCGGGGTACGAGCAGTACTTC
CDR3 protein: CASSPGYEQYF

clone size: few
V gene: TRBV5-6
D gene: TRBD1
J gene: TRBJ1-1
CDR3 DNA: TGTGCCAGCAGCGCGGACAGGAGGACTGAAGCTTTCTTT
CDR3 protein: CASSADRRTEAFF

clone size: NA
V gene: TRBV15
D gene: TRBD2
J gene: TRBJ2-5
CDR3 DNA: TGTGCCACCAGCAGAGGACCGGGACTAGCGGGAGGGGGGGAGACCCAGTACTTC
CDR3 protein: CATSRGPGLAGGGETQYF

clone size: NA
V gene: TRBV6-5
D gene: NA
J gene: TRBJ1-5
CDR3 DNA: TGTGCCAGCTCTTGGGGGCGCGGCAATCAGCCCCAGCATTTT
CDR3 protein: CASSWGRGNQPQHF

clone size: NA
V gene: TRBV6-5
D gene: TRBD1
J gene: TRBJ1-1
CDR3 DNA: TGTGCCAGCAGACGGGACAGGGGAGACACTGAAGCTTTCTTT
CDR3 protein: CASRRDRGDTEAFF

clone size: NA
V gene: TRBV5-4
D gene: NA
J gene: TRBJ2-7
CDR3 DNA: TGTGCCAGCAGCTTGGGGCCCGCAAACGAGCAGTACTTC
CDR3 protein: CASSLGPANEQYF

clone size: NA
V gene: TRBV11-2
D gene: TRBD2
J gene: TRBJ2-1
CDR3 DNA: TGTGCCAGCAGCACCCCACGACTAGCGGGGGGGAATGAGCAGTTCTTC
CDR3 protein: CASSTPRLAGGNEQFF

clone size: NA
V gene: TRBV5-4
D gene: TRBD1
J gene: TRBJ1-2
CDR3 DNA: TGTGCCAGCAGCTTGGGGGACAGACGTGCTAACTATGGCTACACCTTC
CDR3 protein: CASSLGDRRANYGYTF

clone size: many
V gene: TRBV12-3/TRBV12-4
D gene: TRBD1
J gene: TRBJ2-7
CDR3 DNA: TGTGCCAGCACGGGACAGCCCTACGAGCAGTACTTC
CDR3 protein: CASTGQPYEQYF

clone size: NA
V gene: TRBV6-1
D gene: NA
J gene: TRBJ2-1
CDR3 DNA: TGTGCCAGCAGTGTCGAGGTGGGGGGGCCAAGCTCCTACAATGAGCAGTTCTTC
CDR3 protein: CASSVEVGGPSSYNEQFF

clone size: NA
V gene: TRBV30
D gene: TRBD1
J gene: TRBJ1-2
CDR3 DNA: TGTGCCTGGAGTGTACTCAGGGGGCGAGGCTACACCTTC
CDR3 protein: CAWSVLRGRGYTF

clone size: NA
V gene: TRBV14
D gene: NA
J gene: TRBJ2-7
CDR3 DNA: TGTGCCAGCAGCGCACAGGGGGGGAAGTACGAGCAGTACTTC
CDR3 protein: CASSAQGGKYEQYF

clone size: NA
V gene: TRBV10-2
D gene: TRBD1
J gene: TRBJ2-3
CDR3 DNA: TGCGCCAGCACTGGACAGGCCACAGATACGCAGTATTTT
CDR3 protein: CASTGQATDTQYF

clone size: NA
V gene: TRBV9
D gene: NA
J gene: TRBJ2-2
CDR3 DNA: TGTGCCAGCAGCGCCATCAGCACCGGGGAGCTGTTTTTT
CDR3 protein: CASSAISTGELFF

clone size: NA
V gene: TRBV2
D gene: TRBD1
J gene: TRBJ1-2
CDR3 DNA: TGTGCCAGCACTGGACAGGGGCCAGAACTTCTTGGCTACACCTTC
CDR3 protein: CASTGQGPELLGYTF

clone size: once
V gene: TRBV18
D gene: TRBD2
J gene: TRBJ2-5
CDR3 DNA: TGTGCCAGCTCACAATCCGAACTAGCGGGGGTTCTGAAGACCCAGTACTTC
CDR3 protein: CASSQSELAGVLKTQYF

clone size: NA
V gene: TRBV7-2
D gene: NA
J gene: TRBJ1-1
CDR3 DNA: TGTGCCAGCAGCTCCCTTCGCACTGAAGCTTTCTTT
CDR3 protein: CASSSLRTEAFF

clone size: NA
V gene: TRBV7-9
D gene: NA
J gene: TRBJ2-3
CDR3 DNA: TGTGCCAGCAGCTTAAGTTCAGTGACAGATACGCAGTATTTT
CDR3 protein: CASSLSSVTDTQYF

clone size: NA
V gene: TRBV28
D gene: NA
J gene: TRBJ1-2
CDR3 DNA: TGTGCCAGCAGCCAGCCCGGGGGATATGGCTACACCTTC
CDR3 protein: CASSQPGGYGYTF

clone size: NA
V gene: TRBV30
D gene: NA
J gene: TRBJ2-3
CDR3 DNA: TGTGCCTGGAGAGACATCGGAGGGGCAGATACGCAGTATTTT
CDR3 protein: CAWRDIGGADTQYF

clone size: NA
V gene: TRBV3-1/TRBV3-2
D gene: TRBD1
J gene: TRBJ2-7
CDR3 DNA: TGTGCCAGCACCCTTGGGACAGGGCGAACCTACGAGCAGTACTTC
CDR3 protein: CASTLGTGRTYEQYF

clone size: once
V gene: TRBV9
D gene: NA
J gene: TRBJ2-1
CDR3 DNA: TGTGCCAGCAGCTTCCAGGGGGGTGAGCAGTTCTTC
CDR3 protein: CASSFQGGEQFF

clone size: NA
V gene: TRBV2
D gene: NA
J gene: TRBJ2-1
CDR3 DNA: TGTGCCAGCTGTTTTTCGAGCGGGTACAATGAGCAGTTCTTC
CDR3 protein: CASCFSSGYNEQFF

clone size: few
V gene: TRBV20-1
D gene: NA
J gene: TRBJ1-5
CDR3 DNA: TGCAGTGCTAGTCGGGCCGGAGGGGATAGCAATCAGCCCCAGCATTTT
CDR3 protein: CSASRAGGDSNQPQHF

clone size: NA
V gene: TRBV25-1
D gene: TRBD1
J gene: TRBJ1-2
CDR3 DNA: TGTGCCACCTCCCTGGAGGGGGCGAGTGGCTACACCTTC
CDR3 protein: CATSLEGASGYTF

clone size: few
V gene: TRBV5-6
D gene: NA
J gene: TRBJ2-4
CDR3 DNA: TGTGCCAGCAGCGGGGACACCACACTAGCCAAAAACATTCAGTACTTC
CDR3 protein: CASSGDTTLAKNIQYF

clone size: NA
V gene: TRBV7-2
D gene: NA
J gene: TRBJ2-2
CDR3 DNA: TGTGCCAGCAGCTTTACAGGACCCACCGGGGAGCTGTTTTTT
CDR3 protein: CASSFTGPTGELFF

clone size: few
V gene: TRBV7-9
D gene: TRBD1
J gene: TRBJ1-6
CDR3 DNA: TGTGCCAGCAGCTCACGACAGGGCCTAAATTCACCCCTCCACTTT
CDR3 protein: CASSSRQGLNSPLHF

clone size: NA
V gene: TRBV7-2
D gene: NA
J gene: TRBJ2-7
CDR3 DNA: TGTGCCAGCAGCTTAGCGGCCAGCTACGAGCAGTACTTC
CDR3 protein: CASSLAASYEQYF

clone size: NA
V gene: TRBV20-1
D gene: TRBD1
J gene: TRBJ2-1
CDR3 DNA: TGCAGTGCAGACAGGGTAGACGAGCAGTTCTTC
CDR3 protein: CSADRVDEQFF

clone size: NA
V gene: TRBV9
D gene: NA
J gene: TRBJ2-3
CDR3 DNA: TGTGCCAGCAGCGTTGCCCCGTCGGGCACAGATACGCAGTATTTT
CDR3 protein: CASSVAPSGTDTQYF